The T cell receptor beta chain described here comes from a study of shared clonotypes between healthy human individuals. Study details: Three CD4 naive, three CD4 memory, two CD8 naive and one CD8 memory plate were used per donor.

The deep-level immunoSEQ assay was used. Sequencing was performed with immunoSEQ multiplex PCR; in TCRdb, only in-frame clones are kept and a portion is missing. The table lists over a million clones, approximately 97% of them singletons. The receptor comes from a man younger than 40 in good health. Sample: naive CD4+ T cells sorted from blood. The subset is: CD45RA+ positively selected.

The CDR3 loop reads CASGRQEPRKFYEQYF. The CDR3 coding sequence is TGTGCCAGCGGGAGGCAGGAGCCGCGTAAATTCTACGAGCAGTACTTC. The J gene is TRBJ2-7, the V gene TRBV9; perhaps TRBD2 as D (6 bases). The CDR3 runs to 16 residues. V was clipped by 7 bases and J by 3 bases, with 23 bases between them. Germline assignment: CDR1 SGDLS and CDR2 YYNGEE.